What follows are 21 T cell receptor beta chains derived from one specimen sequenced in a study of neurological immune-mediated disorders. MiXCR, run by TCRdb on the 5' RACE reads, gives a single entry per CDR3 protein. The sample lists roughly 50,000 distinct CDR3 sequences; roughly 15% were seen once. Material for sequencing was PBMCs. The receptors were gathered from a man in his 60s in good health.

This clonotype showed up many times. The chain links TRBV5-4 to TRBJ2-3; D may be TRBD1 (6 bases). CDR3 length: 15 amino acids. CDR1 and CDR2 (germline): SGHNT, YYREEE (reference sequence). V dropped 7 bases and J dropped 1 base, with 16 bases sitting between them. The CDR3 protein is CASVARGPGTDTQYF. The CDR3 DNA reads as TGTGCCAGCGTCGCCAGGGGCCCAGGCACAGATACGCAGTATTTT.

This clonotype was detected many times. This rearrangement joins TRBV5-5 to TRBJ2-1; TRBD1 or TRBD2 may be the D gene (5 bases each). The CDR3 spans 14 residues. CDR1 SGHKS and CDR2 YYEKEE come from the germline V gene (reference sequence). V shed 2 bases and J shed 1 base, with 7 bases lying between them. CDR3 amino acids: CASSLGTSYNEQFF. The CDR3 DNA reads TGTGCCAGCAGCTTAGGGACGTCCTACAATGAGCAGTTCTTC.

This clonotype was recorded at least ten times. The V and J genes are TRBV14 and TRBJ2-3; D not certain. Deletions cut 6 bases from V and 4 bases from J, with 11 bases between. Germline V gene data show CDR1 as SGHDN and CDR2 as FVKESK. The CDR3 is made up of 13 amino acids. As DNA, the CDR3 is TGTGCCAGCAGGTATGCTGGGGCAGATACGCAGTATTTT. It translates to CASRYAGADTQYF.

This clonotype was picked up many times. CDR3: CASAGGYYGYTF. DNA of the CDR3: TGTGCCAGCGCCGGGGGCTACTATGGCTACACCTTC. The chain uses TRBV27 and TRBJ1-2, with a tentative D call TRBD1 (6 bases). Trimming removed 8 bases at V and 3 bases at J, with 10 bases between. Per germline, CDR1 MNHEY and CDR2 SMNVEV (reference sequence). There are 12 residues in the CDR3.

The CDR3 loop reads CASRLDANTDTQYF. The CDR3 DNA is TGTGCCAGCAGGCTGGACGCTAACACAGATACGCAGTATTTT. This chain joins TRBV5-4 and TRBJ2-3; D is unclear. The CDR3 spans 14 residues. Germline CDR1 reads SGHNT; CDR2 reads YYREEE (reference sequence). The V and J ends lost 5 bases and 2 bases respectively, with 12 bases between them.

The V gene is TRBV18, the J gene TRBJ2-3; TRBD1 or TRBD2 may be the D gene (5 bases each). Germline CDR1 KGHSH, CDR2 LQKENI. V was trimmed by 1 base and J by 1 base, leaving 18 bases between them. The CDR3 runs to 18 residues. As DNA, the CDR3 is TGTGCCAGCTCACCACTTCGGGGCGATTGGGGAGGCACAGATACGCAGTATTTT. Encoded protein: CASSPLRGDWGGTDTQYF.

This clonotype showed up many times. The CDR3 spells CASSPLTKYGYTF. CDR3 in DNA: TGTGCCAGCAGCCCGTTGACCAAATATGGCTACACCTTC. The chain couples TRBV28 to TRBJ1-2, with D uncertain. Germline assignment: CDR1 MDHEN and CDR2 SYDVKM. V lost 6 bases and J lost 5, with 13 bases in between. CDR3 length equals 13 residues.

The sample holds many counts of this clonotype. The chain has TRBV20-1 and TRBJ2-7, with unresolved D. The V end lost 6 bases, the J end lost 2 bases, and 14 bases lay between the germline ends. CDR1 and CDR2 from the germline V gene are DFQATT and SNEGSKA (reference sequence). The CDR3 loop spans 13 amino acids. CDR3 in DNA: TGCAGTGCCTCCTCTAGGGCTCCCTACGAGCAGTACTTC. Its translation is CSASSRAPYEQYF.

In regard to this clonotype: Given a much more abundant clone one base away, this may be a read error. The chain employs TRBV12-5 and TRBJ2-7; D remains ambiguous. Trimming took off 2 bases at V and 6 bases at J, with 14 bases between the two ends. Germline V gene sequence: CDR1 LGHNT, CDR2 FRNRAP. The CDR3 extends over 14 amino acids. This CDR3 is CASGLRLPGIEQYF. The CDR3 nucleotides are TGTGCTAGTGGTTTGCGACTCCCTGGTATCGAGCAGTACTTC.

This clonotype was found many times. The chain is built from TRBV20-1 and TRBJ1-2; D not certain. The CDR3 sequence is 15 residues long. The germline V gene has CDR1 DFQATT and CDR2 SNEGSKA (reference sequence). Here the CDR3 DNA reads TGCAGCGCCGAACGCCTTCTCGATATCCCTAGGGGCTACACCTTC. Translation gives CSAERLLDIPRGYTF.

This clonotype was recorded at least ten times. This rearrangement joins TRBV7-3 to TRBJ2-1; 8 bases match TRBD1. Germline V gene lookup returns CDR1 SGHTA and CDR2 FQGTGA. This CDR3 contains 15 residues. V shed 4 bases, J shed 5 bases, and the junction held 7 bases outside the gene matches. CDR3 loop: CASSSQGARNNEQFF. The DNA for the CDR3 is TGTGCCAGCAGCTCTCAGGGGGCCCGAAACAATGAGCAGTTCTTC.

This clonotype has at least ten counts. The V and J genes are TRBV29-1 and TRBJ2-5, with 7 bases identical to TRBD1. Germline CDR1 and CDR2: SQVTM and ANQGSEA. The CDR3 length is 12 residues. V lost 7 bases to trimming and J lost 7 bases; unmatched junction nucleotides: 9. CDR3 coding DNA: TGCAGCGCCGGGACAGAGGCGTGGACCCAGTACTTC. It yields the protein CSAGTEAWTQYF.

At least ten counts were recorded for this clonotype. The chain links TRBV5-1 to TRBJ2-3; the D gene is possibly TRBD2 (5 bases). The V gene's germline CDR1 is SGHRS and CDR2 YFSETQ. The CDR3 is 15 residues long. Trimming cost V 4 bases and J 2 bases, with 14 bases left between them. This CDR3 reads CASSPSDSLTDTQYF. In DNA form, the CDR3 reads TGCGCCAGCAGCCCCTCGGACTCCCTCACAGATACGCAGTATTTT.

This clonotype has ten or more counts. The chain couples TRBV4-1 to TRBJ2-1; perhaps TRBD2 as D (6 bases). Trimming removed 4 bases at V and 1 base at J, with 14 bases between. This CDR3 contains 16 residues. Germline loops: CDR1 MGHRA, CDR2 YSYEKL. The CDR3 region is CASSPTGESSYNEQFF. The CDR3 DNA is TGCGCCAGCAGCCCCACGGGGGAGAGTTCCTACAATGAGCAGTTCTTC.

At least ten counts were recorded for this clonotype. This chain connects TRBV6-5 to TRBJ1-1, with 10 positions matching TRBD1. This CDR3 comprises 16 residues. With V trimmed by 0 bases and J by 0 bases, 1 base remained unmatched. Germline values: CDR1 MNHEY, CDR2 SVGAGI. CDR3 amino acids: CASSYSGTGVNTEAFF. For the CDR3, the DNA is TGTGCCAGCAGTTACTCCGGGACAGGGGTGAACACTGAAGCTTTCTTT.

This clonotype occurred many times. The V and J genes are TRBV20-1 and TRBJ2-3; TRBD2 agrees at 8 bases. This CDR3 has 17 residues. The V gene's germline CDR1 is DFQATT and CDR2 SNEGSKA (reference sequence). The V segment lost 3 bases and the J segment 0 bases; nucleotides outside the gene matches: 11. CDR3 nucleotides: TGCAGTGCTAGCCGGTCGGGGCTAGCGGGTAGCACAGATACGCAGTATTTT. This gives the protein CSASRSGLAGSTDTQYF.

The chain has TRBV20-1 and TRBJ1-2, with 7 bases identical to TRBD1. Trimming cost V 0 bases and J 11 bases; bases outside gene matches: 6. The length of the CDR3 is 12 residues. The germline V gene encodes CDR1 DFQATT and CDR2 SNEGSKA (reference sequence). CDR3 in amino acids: CSARDRGPEYTF. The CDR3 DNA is TGCAGTGCTAGAGATAGGGGGCCAGAGTACACCTTC.

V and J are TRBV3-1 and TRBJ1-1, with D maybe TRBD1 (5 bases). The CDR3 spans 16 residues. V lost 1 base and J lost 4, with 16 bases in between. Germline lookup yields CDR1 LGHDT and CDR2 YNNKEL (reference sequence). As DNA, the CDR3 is TGTGCCAGCAGCCAAGCGTCCGGCAGGGTCTTCACTGAAGCTTTCTTT. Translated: CASSQASGRVFTEAFF. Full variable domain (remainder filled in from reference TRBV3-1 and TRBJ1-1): DTAVSQTPKYLVTQMGNDKSIKCEQNLGHDTMYWYKQDSKKFLKIMFSYNNKELIINETVPNRFSPKSPDKAHLNLHINSLELGDSAVYFCASSQASGRVFTEAFFGQGTRLTVV.

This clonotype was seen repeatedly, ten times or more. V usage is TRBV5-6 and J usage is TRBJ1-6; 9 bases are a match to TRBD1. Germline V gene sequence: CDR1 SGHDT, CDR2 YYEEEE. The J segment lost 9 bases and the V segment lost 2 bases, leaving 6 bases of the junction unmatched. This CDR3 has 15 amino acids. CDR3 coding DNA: TGTGCCAGCAGCTTACTGGGACAGGGAAGTTCACCCCTCCACTTT. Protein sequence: CASSLLGQGSSPLHF.

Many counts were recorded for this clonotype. The chain's CDR3 is CASSYSVQTYTF. The CDR3 DNA reads as TGTGCCAGCAGTTACTCGGTACAGACCTACACCTTC. V usage is TRBV6-2 or TRBV6-3 and J usage is TRBJ1-2; D gene uncertain. CDR3 size: 12 residues. Trimming shortened V by 0 bases and J by 10 bases, and 9 bases separated the two germline ends. CDR1 is MNHEY and CDR2 is SVGEGT in the germline V gene.

Here the CDR3 reads CASSPLSTGGANVLTF. CDR3 in DNA: TGTGCCAGCAGCCCCCTCTCGACAGGTGGGGCCAACGTCCTGACTTTC. The J gene is TRBJ2-6, the V gene TRBV7-2, with D possibly being TRBD1 (6 bases). The CDR3 runs to 16 residues. Germline-derived CDR1 and CDR2 are SGHTA and FQGNSA. Trimming pared 5 bases from V and 3 bases from J, leaving 14 bases between.